Below, 20 T cell receptor beta chains from the same sample are listed, as sequenced in a study of response to subunit inactivated influenza vaccine. TCRdb independently ran MiXCR on the RT-PCR reads; one entry per CDR3 protein. The sample includes fewer than 600,000 distinct CDR3 sequences, approximately 7.2% of them seen just once. Sequencing used PBMCs from blood, obtained about 24 months after vaccination. The receptors originated from a man aged 45 to 75 who received an inactivated influenza vaccine.

This clonotype was seen ten or more times. V and J are TRBV6-1 and TRBJ2-3, with TRBD1 as a possible D gene (5 bases). Trimming stripped 7 bases from V and 4 bases from J, with 12 bases between. Per the germline V gene, CDR1 is MNHNS and CDR2 is SASEGT. The CDR3 length is 13 residues. The CDR3 DNA reads TGTGCCAGCATATCAGACAGTTCAGATACGCAGTATTTT. Its protein product is CASISDSSDTQYF.

This clonotype was counted at least ten times. V gene TRBV20-1 combines with J gene TRBJ1-5; no clear D gene. The length of the CDR3 is 13 residues. CDR1 and CDR2 from the germline V gene are DFQATT and SNEGSKA (reference sequence). The germline V and J ends were trimmed by 3 bases and 4 bases, with 10 bases remaining between them. The CDR3 spells CSARDGLNQPQHF. For the CDR3, the DNA is TGCAGTGCTAGGGATGGTCTAAATCAGCCCCAGCATTTT.

This chain connects TRBV5-5 to TRBJ2-3; TRBD2 matches 7 bases. The J segment lost 5 bases and the V segment lost 0 bases, leaving 9 bases of the junction unmatched. This CDR3 region has 16 residues. Germline CDR1 is SGHKS and CDR2 is YYEKEE (reference sequence). The CDR3 nucleotides are TGTGCCAGCAGCTTGGCCGTAACGGGAGGCAGAGATACGCAGTATTTT. It translates to CASSLAVTGGRDTQYF.

About this clonotype: The germline gene is not matched at one end of the junction; a read error may be the cause. V usage is TRBV6-2 or TRBV6-3 and J usage is TRBJ2-1, with TRBD2 identical over 7 bases. CDR1 and CDR2 (germline): MNHEY, SVGEGT. The CDR3 covers 17 residues. The CDR3 DNA follows: TGTGCTAGCAGTACCTCCATTAGCGGGTCGTCCTACAATGAGCAGTTCTTC. Its protein is CASSTSISGSSYNEQFF.

This clonotype was counted many times. The chain recombines TRBV5-1 with TRBJ2-2; 13 bases align to TRBD2. Germline V CDR1 and CDR2: SGHRS, YFSETQ. The CDR3 has 16 residues. Trimming removed 4 bases from V and 6 bases from J; junction bases left unmatched: 6. The CDR3 sequence: CASSPGLAGVSGELFF. CDR3 coding DNA: TGCGCCAGCAGCCCCGGACTAGCGGGGGTTTCCGGGGAGCTGTTTTTT. The full variable domain, with the rest looked up from reference TRBV5-1 and TRBJ2-2, is KAGVTQTPRYLIKTRGQQVTLSCSPISGHRSVSWYQQTPGQGLQFLFEYFSETQRNKGNFPGRFSGRQFSNSRSEMNVSTLELGDSALYLCASSPGLAGVSGELFFGEGSRLTVL.

This clonotype was seen a handful of times. V is TRBV28 and J is TRBJ1-5, with D hard to call. The V end lost 6 bases, the J end lost 2 bases, and 11 bases lay between the germline ends. The CDR3 covers 14 residues. CDR1 MDHEN and CDR2 SYDVKM come from the germline V gene. The CDR3 sequence: CASSPLRRNQPQHF. As DNA, the CDR3 is TGTGCCAGCAGCCCCCTCAGACGCAATCAGCCCCAGCATTTT.

The V and J genes are TRBV7-9 and TRBJ2-5; 9 bases agree with TRBD1. The V segment lost 2 bases and the J segment 3 bases; nucleotides outside the gene matches: 7. This CDR3 contains 16 residues. The germline gives CDR1 SEHNR, CDR2 FQNEAQ (reference sequence). CDR3 sequence reads: CASSLRVGTGKETQYF. DNA for the CDR3: TGTGCCAGCAGCTTAAGAGTCGGGACAGGGAAAGAGACCCAGTACTTC.

This clonotype was detected only a few times. This rearrangement joins TRBV7-2 to TRBJ1-1, with no clear D. V was cut by 5 bases and J by 8 bases, with 12 bases left in between. The CDR3 extends over 12 amino acids. Per the germline V gene, CDR1 is SGHTA and CDR2 is FQGNSA. CDR3 amino acids: CASSPIAGEAFF. CDR3 nucleotides: TGTGCCAGCAGCCCGATCGCGGGGGAAGCTTTCTTT.

In its sample, this clonotype was seen a few times. This chain links TRBV6-2 or TRBV6-3 with TRBJ2-7; D is possibly TRBD1 (5 bases). Trimming pared 7 bases from V and 0 bases from J, leaving 16 bases between. The V gene's germline CDR1 is MNHEY and CDR2 SVGEGT. The CDR3 contains 15 residues. CDR3 sequence: CASIPGKGVSYEQYF. The CDR3 DNA sequence: TGTGCCAGCATCCCAGGGAAGGGTGTCTCCTACGAGCAGTACTTC.

This clonotype was recorded at least ten times. The chain uses TRBV6-5 and TRBJ2-5, with 14 bases identical to TRBD2. From germline, CDR1 is MNHEY and CDR2 SVGAGI. Unmatched junction bases numbered 2, after V lost 1 base and J lost 4 bases. The CDR3 spans 16 residues. CDR3 in DNA: TGTGCCAGCAGTTACTGGGGGACTAGCGGGGGAGAGACCCAGTACTTC. As protein: CASSYWGTSGGETQYF.

This clonotype was counted between two and nine times. V is TRBV7-3 and J is TRBJ2-1; D is perhaps TRBD2 (5 bases). The CDR3 contains 15 residues. Trimming cost V 4 bases and J 0 bases, with 10 bases left between them. Germline values: CDR1 SGHTA, CDR2 FQGTGA. The CDR3 loop reads CASSSEGFSYNEQFF. The CDR3 coding sequence is TGTGCCAGCAGCTCAGAGGGATTCTCCTACAATGAGCAGTTCTTC.

This clonotype was observed many times. The rearrangement joins TRBV20-1 to TRBJ2-2; D remains unclear. Trimming removed 6 bases from V and 4 bases from J, with 12 bases in between. CDR1 and CDR2 (germline): DFQATT, SNEGSKA (reference sequence). This CDR3 is 13 amino acids long. The CDR3 here is CSALMGITGELFF. CDR3 nucleotide sequence: TGCAGTGCCCTTATGGGAATCACCGGGGAGCTGTTTTTT.

This clonotype showed up many times. The chain uses TRBV7-9 and TRBJ1-2, with a tentative D call TRBD1 (6 bases). V was cut by 4 bases and J by 4 bases, with 13 bases left in between. Germline loops: CDR1 SEHNR, CDR2 FQNEAQ (reference sequence). CDR3 length: 14 residues. Here the CDR3 reads CASSSPGAIYGYTF. The CDR3 DNA follows: TGTGCCAGCAGCTCACCGGGGGCGATCTATGGCTACACCTTC.

The V gene is TRBV6-1, the J gene TRBJ2-1, with D maybe TRBD2 (6 bases). With 5 bases removed from V and 3 bases from J, the gap between germline ends came to 11 bases. The CDR3 length is 14 residues. Germline V lookup: CDR1 MNHNS, CDR2 SASEGT. CDR3 nucleotides: TGTGCCAGCAGTCGGGACTCCCGCTACAATGAGCAGTTCTTC. It specifies CASSRDSRYNEQFF.

The rearrangement uses TRBV10-1 and TRBJ2-2; 7 nucleotides agree with TRBD1. This CDR3 contains 16 residues. Germline assignment: CDR1 WNHNN and CDR2 SYGVQD (reference sequence). V lost 3 bases and J lost 1; bases outside the gene matches: 5. The CDR3 DNA is TGCGCCAGCAGTGATGGGTGGACAGGGAACACCGGGGAGCTGTTTTTT. Translating it yields CASSDGWTGNTGELFF.

There are a few counts of this clonotype. The chain uses TRBV6-2 or TRBV6-3 and TRBJ2-7, with D possibly being TRBD1 or TRBD2 (5 bases each). The length of the CDR3 is 12 residues. With 9 bases removed from V and 6 bases from J, the gap between germline ends came to 15 bases. Germline CDR1 reads MNHEY; CDR2 reads SVGEGT. CDR3 region: CASSREGFEQYF. The CDR3, as DNA: TGTGCCAGTAGCAGAGAGGGGTTCGAGCAGTACTTC.

In this sample, this clonotype turned up once. V and J are TRBV10-3 and TRBJ2-3, with D perhaps TRBD1 (6 bases). This CDR3 has 13 residues. Trimming cost V 3 bases and J 6 bases, with 10 bases left between them. CDR1 ENHRY and CDR2 SYGVKD come from the germline V gene. The CDR3 DNA reads TGTGCCATCAGTGACAGGGGTGGTGATACGCAGTATTTT. Translated: CAISDRGGDTQYF.

This clonotype was seen at least ten times. The chain couples TRBV12-3 or TRBV12-4 to TRBJ1-1, with a possible D match to TRBD1 (6 bases). Between the trimmed V and J ends, which lost 3 bases and 7 bases, there was a span of 12 bases. The CDR3 consists of 13 residues. The CDR3, as DNA: TGTGCCAGCAGTTTTACAGGGAACCTTGAAGCTTTCTTT. Residues: CASSFTGNLEAFF.

Only a few counts were recorded for this clonotype. The chain joins TRBV4-1 to TRBJ1-3; no reliable D call. The V end was cut by 2 bases, the J end by 0 bases, with 11 bases between. Germline V gene lookup returns CDR1 MGHRA and CDR2 YSYEKL. The CDR3 loop spans 16 amino acids. The CDR3 region has the DNA TGCGCCAGCAGCCAACGACGGATTTACTCTGGAAACACCATATATTTT. Translation gives CASSQRRIYSGNTIYF.

This clonotype was detected a few times. The chain uses TRBV5-6 and TRBJ2-2; the D gene could be TRBD1 or TRBD2 (6 bases each). This CDR3 is built from 16 residues. V was cut by 0 bases and J by 7 bases, with 16 bases left in between. Germline lookup yields CDR1 SGHDT and CDR2 YYEEEE. The chain's CDR3 is CASSLVGGRRSGELFF. The CDR3 nucleotides are TGTGCCAGCAGCTTGGTGGGGGGCCGAAGAAGCGGGGAGCTGTTTTTT.